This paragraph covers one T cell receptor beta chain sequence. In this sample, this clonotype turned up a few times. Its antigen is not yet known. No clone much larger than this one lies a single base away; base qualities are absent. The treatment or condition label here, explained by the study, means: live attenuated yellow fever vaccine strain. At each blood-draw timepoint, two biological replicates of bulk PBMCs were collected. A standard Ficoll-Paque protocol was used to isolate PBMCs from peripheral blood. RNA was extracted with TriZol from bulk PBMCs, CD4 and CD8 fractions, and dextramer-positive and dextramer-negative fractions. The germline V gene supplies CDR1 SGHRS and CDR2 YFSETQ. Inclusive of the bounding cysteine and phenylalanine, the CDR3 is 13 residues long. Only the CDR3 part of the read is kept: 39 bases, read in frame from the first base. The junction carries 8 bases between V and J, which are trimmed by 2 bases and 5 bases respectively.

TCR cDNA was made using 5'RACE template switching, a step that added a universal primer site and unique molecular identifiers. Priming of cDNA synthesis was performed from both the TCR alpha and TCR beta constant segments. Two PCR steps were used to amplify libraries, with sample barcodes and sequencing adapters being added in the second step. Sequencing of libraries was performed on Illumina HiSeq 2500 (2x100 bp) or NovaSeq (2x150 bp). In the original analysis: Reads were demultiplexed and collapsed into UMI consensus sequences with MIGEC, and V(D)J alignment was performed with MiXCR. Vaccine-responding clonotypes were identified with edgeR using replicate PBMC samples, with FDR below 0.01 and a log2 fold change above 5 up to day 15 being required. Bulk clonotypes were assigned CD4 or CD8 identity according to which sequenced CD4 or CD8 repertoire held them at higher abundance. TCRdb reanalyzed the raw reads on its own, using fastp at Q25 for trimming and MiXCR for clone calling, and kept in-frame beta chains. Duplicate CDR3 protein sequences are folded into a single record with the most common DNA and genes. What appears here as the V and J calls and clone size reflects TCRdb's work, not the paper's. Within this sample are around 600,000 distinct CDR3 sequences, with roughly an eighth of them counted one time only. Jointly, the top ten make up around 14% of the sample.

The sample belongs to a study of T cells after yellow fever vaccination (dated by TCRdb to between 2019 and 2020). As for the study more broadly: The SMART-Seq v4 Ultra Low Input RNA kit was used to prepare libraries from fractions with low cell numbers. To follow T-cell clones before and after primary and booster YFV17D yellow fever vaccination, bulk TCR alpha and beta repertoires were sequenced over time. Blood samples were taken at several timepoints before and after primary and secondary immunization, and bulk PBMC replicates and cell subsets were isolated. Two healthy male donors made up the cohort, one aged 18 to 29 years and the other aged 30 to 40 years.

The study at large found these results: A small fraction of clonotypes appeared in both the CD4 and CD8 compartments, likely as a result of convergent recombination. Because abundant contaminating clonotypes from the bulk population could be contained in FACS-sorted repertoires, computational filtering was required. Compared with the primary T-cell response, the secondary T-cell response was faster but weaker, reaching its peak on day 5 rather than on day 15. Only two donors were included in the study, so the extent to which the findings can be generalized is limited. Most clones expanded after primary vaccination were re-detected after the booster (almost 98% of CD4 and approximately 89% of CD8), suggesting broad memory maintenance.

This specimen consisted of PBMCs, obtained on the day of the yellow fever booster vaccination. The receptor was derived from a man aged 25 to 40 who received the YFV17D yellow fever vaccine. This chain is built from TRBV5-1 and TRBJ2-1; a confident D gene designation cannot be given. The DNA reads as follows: TGCGCCAGCAGCTTCCGGAAGGACAATGAGCAGTTCTTC. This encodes CASSFRKDNEQFF.